The present entry profiles one T cell receptor (beta chain) with its context. This sample was taken from a study of blood T cell repertoires in COVID-19. Study-level background: Collection of acute and convalescent COVID-19 samples took place in the United States, Italy and Spain.

Authors' data handling: The assay estimated nucleated cells by amplifying reference gene primers. Libraries were prepared by immunoSEQ multiplex PCR; TCRdb keeps only in-frame clonotypes and omits some of them. The DNA gave D and trimming, while V, J and clone size come from that table. The profile shows roughly 180,000 clones, roughly four fifths of them singletons. Participant-given clinical history determined each cohort assignment. The study counted Cohort 3 donors as recovered given two negative PCRs, clearance, or symptom resolution. Material for sequencing was PBMCs or T cells enriched from blood (not recorded which). This TCR came from a man aged 45 to 65 who had recovered from COVID-19.

CDR3: CASSFLGGGAHQPQHF. CDR3 nucleotides: TGTGCCAGCAGTTTCCTGGGGGGAGGGGCCCATCAGCCCCAGCATTTT. This chain uses TRBV6-5 with TRBJ1-5; possibly TRBD1 for D (5 bases). Trimming removed 4 bases from V and 5 bases from J, with 18 bases in between. The germline CDR1 and CDR2 sequences are MNHEY and SVGAGI. The length of the CDR3 is 16 residues.